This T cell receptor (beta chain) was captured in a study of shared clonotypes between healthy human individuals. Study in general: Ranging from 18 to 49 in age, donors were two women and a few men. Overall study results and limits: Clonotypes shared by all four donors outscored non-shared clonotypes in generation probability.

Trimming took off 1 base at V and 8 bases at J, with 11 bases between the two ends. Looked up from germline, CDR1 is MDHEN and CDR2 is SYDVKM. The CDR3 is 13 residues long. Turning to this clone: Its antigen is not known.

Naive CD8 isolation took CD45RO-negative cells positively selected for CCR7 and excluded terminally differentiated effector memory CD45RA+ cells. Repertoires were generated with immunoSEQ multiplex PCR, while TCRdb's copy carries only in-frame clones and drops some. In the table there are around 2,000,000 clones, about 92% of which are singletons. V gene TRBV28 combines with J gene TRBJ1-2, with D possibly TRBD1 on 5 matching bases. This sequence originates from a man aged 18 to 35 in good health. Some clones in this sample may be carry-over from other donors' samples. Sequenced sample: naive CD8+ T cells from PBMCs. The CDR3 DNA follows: TGTGCCAGCAGTTTATCGGACAATCTAGGCTACACCTTC. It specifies CASSLSDNLGYTF.